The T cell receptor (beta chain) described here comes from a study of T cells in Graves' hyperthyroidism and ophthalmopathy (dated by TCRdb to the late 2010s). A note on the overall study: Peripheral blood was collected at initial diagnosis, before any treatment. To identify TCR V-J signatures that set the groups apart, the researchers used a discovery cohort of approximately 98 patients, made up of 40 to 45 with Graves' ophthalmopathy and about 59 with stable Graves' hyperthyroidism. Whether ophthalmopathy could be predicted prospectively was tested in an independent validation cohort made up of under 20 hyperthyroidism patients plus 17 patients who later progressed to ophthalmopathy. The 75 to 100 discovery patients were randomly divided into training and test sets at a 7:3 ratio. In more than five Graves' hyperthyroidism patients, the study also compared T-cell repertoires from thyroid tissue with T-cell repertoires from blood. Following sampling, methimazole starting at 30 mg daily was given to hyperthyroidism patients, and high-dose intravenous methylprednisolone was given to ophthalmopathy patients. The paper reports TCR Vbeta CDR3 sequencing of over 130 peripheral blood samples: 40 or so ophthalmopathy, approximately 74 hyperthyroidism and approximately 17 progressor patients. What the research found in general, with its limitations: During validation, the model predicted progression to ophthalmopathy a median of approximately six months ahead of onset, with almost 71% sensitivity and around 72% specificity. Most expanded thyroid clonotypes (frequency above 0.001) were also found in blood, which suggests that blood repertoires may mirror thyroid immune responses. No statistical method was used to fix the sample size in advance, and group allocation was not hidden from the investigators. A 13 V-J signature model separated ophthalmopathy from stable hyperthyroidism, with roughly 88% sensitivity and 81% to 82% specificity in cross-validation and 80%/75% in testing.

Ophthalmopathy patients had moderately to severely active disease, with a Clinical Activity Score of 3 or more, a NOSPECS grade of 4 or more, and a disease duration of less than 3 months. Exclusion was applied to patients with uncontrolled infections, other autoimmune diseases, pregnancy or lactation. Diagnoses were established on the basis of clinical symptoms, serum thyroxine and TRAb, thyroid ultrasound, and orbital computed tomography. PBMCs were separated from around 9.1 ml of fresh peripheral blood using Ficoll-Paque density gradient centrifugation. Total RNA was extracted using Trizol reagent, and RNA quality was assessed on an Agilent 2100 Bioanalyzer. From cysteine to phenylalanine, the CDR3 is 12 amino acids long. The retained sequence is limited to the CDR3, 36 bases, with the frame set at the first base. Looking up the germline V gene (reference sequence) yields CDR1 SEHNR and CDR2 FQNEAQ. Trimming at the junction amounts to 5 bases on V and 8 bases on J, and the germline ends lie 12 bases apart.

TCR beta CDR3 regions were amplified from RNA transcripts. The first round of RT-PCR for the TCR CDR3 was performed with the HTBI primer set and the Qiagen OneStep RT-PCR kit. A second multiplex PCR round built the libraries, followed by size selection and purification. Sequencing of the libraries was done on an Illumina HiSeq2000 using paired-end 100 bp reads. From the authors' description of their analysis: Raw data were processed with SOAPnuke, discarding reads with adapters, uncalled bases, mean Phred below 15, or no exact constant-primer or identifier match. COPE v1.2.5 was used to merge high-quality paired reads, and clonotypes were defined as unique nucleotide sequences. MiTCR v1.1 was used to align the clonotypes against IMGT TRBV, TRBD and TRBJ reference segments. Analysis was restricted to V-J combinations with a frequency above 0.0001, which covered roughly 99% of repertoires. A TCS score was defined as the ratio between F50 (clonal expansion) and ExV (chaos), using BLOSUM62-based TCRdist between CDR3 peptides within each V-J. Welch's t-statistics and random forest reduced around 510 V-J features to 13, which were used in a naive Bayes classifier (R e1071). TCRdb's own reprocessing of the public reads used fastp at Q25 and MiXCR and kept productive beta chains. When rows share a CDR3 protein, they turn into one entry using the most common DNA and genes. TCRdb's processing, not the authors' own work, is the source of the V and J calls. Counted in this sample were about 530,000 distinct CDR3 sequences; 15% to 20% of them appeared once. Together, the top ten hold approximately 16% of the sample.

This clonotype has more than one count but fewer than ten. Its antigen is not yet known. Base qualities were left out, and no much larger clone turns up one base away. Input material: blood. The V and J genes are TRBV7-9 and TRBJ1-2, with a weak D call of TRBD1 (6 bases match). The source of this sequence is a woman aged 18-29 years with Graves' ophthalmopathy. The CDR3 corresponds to CASSPHRDGYTF. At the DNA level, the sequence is TGTGCCAGCAGCCCCCACAGGGACGGCTACACCTTC.